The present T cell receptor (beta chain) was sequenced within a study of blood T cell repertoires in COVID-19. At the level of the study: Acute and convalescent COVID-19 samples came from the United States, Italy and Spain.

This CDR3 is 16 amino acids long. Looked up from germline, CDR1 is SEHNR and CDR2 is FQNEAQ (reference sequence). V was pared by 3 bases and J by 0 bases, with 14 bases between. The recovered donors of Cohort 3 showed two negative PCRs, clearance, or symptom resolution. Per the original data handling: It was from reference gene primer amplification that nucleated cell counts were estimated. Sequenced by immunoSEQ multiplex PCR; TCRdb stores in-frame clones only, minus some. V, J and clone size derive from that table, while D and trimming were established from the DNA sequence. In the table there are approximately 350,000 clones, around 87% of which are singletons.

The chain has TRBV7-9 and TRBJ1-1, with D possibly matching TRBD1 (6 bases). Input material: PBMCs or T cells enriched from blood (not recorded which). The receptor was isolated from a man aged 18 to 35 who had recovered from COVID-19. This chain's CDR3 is CASSFTGTGLNTEAFF. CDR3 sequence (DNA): TGTGCCAGCAGCTTTACTGGAACAGGGTTGAACACTGAAGCTTTCTTT.